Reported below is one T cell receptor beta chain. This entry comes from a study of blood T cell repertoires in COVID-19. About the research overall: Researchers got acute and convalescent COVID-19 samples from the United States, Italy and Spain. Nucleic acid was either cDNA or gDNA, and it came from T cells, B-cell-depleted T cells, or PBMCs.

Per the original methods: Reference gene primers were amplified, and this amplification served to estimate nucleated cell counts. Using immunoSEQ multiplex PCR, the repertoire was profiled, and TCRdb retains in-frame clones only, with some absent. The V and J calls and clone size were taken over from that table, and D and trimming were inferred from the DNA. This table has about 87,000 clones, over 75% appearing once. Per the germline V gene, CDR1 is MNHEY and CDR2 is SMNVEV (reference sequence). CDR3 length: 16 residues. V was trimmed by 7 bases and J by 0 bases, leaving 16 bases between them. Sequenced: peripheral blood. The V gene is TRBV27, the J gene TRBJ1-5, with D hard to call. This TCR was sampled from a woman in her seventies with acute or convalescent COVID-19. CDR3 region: CASKKRADDSNQPQHF. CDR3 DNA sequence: TGTGCCAGCAAGAAGAGGGCGGATGATAGCAATCAGCCCCAGCATTTT.